The sequence of this T cell receptor (beta chain) was determined in a study of post-analysis software for immune sequencing data. The overall study: Relapsing-remitting, secondary progressive and progressive-relapsing multiple sclerosis were all included among the disease courses. Broader study findings: Comparison of patients with controls showed about 5 TRBV segments more frequent in patients, TRBV5-6, TRBV5-1 and TRBV20-1 among them. Normalized Chao1 diversity was significantly lower in multiple sclerosis patients than in controls. Those samples that were prepared in the same batch co-clustered strongly by F measure.

To note about this clonotype: As yet, its antigen is unknown.

Prepared TCR beta cDNA libraries contained unique molecular identifiers. MiXCR was run by TCRdb on the PCR reads, yielding one entry per CDR3 protein. The sample records hundreds of thousands of distinct CDR3 sequences, around 27% being singletons. The CDR3 has 13 amino acids. With 6 bases clipped from V and 7 bases from J, the junction kept 12 bases outside the gene matches. Germline V gives CDR1 DFQATT, CDR2 SNEGSKA (reference sequence). V and J are TRBV20-1 and TRBJ2-7; 7 bases agree with TRBD1. The TCR was taken from a girl aged 5-17 years with multiple sclerosis. The sample consisted of blood. CDR3 coding DNA: TGCAGTGCAGAAAACAGGGGCTACAATGAGCAGTACTTC. Amino acid sequence: CSAENRGYNEQYF.